One sample yielded the 32 T cell receptor beta chains listed below, sequenced in a study of blood T cell repertoires in COVID-19. Libraries were prepared by immunoSEQ multiplex PCR; TCRdb keeps only in-frame clonotypes and omits some of them. The sample yields approximately 210,000 clones, 65% to 90% seen once. Sequenced material: PBMCs or T cells enriched from blood (not recorded which). The receptor source for this set is a woman between 45 and 60 years old with acute COVID-19.

This rearrangement joins TRBV4-3 to TRBJ1-2; no clear D gene. The germline V gene encodes CDR1 LGHNA and CDR2 YSLEER. The CDR3 is 16 residues long. V shed 0 bases and J shed 5 bases, with 16 bases lying between them. The CDR3 sequence: CASSQDPSGSLYGYTF. CDR3 sequence (DNA): TGCGCCAGCAGCCAAGATCCCTCAGGTTCCCTATATGGCTACACCTTC.

Comment on this clone: Distinct nucleotide sequences in the sample also encode this CDR3. V gene TRBV18 combines with J gene TRBJ2-3, with TRBD2 identical over 15 bases. The germline CDR1 and CDR2 sequences are KGHSH and LQKENI. CDR3 length: 17 amino acids. The J segment lost 3 bases and the V segment lost 3 bases, leaving 4 bases of the junction unmatched. In DNA form, the CDR3 reads TGTGCCAGCTCACCCCCGGGACTAGCGGGGGGTACAGATACGCAGTATTTT. Protein sequence: CASSPPGLAGGTDTQYF.

This chain links TRBV7-9 with TRBJ2-7; perhaps TRBD2 as D (6 bases). Germline loops: CDR1 SEHNR, CDR2 FQNEAQ (reference sequence). With 0 bases removed from V and 0 bases from J, the gap between germline ends came to 6 bases. The CDR3 sequence is 14 residues long. Here the CDR3 DNA reads TGTGCCAGCAGCTTAGCGGGGGGCTCCTACGAGCAGTACTTC. Amino acid sequence: CASSLAGGSYEQYF.

V gene TRBV28 combines with J gene TRBJ1-1; D is possibly TRBD1 (6 bases). V lost 2 bases and J 0 bases, leaving 16 bases between the germline ends. Germline CDR1 and CDR2: MDHEN and SYDVKM. CDR3 length: 17 residues. The CDR3 coding sequence is TGTGCCAGCAGTTTAATTATGGGACAACGAATGAACACTGAAGCTTTCTTT. This sequence encodes CASSLIMGQRMNTEAFF.

The chain is built from TRBV28 and TRBJ1-5; D possibly corresponds to TRBD1 (6 bases). V lost 2 bases and J lost 6, with 11 bases in between. Germline V CDR1 and CDR2: MDHEN, SYDVKM. CDR3 size: 14 residues. CDR3 coding DNA: TGTGCCAGCAGTTTACTCTACAGGGCTCAGCCCCAGCATTTT. Translating it yields CASSLLYRAQPQHF.

The V gene is TRBV27, the J gene TRBJ1-2, with no clear D. Per the germline V gene, CDR1 is MNHEY and CDR2 is SMNVEV (reference sequence). Trimming shortened V by 1 base and J by 5 bases, and 14 bases separated the two germline ends. This CDR3 has 15 residues. This chain's CDR3 is CASSLFAREIYGYTF. CDR3 nucleotide sequence: TGTGCCAGCAGTTTATTCGCCCGAGAGATATATGGCTACACCTTC.

The V gene is TRBV7-2, the J gene TRBJ2-2; 16 nucleotides align to TRBD2. Germline V lookup: CDR1 SGHTA, CDR2 FQGNSA. V shed 4 bases and J 2 bases; nucleotides not matched to a gene: 4. The CDR3 sequence is 18 residues long. This CDR3 is CASSSGLAGGINTGELFF. CDR3 in DNA: TGTGCCAGCAGCTCGGGACTAGCGGGAGGGATCAACACCGGGGAGCTGTTTTTT.

This rearrangement joins TRBV6-5 to TRBJ2-7; TRBD1 aligns across 9 bases. This CDR3 spans 13 amino acids. V was pared by 2 bases and J by 4 bases, with 0 bases of the junction left unmatched. Germline values: CDR1 MNHEY, CDR2 SVGAGI. CDR3 nucleotides: TGTGCCAGCAGTTACGGGACAGGGTACGAGCAGTACTTC. Translation: CASSYGTGYEQYF.

The rearrangement uses TRBV29-1 and TRBJ1-2; the D gene is possibly TRBD1 (6 bases). The CDR3 is made up of 13 amino acids. V was pared by 7 bases and J by 1 base, with 13 bases between. Germline V CDR1 and CDR2: SQVTM, ANQGSEA. The chain's CDR3 is CSDGTSNNYGYTF. The CDR3, as DNA: TGCAGCGACGGGACATCCAATAACTATGGCTACACCTTC.

This chain links TRBV6-1 with TRBJ2-1; 9 nucleotides align to TRBD1. From germline, CDR1 is MNHNS and CDR2 SASEGT. V trimming: 4 bases; J trimming: 1 base; junction bases outside the gene matches: 5. CDR3 length equals 16 residues. Here the CDR3 DNA reads TGTGCCAGCAGTGGAACGACAGGGGGGTCCTACAATGAGCAGTTCTTC. Translation gives CASSGTTGGSYNEQFF.

The V gene is TRBV5-4, the J gene TRBJ1-6, with TRBD1 as a possible D gene (5 bases). CDR1 and CDR2 from the germline V gene are SGHNT and YYREEE (reference sequence). V lost 6 bases to trimming and J lost 9 bases, with 16 bases between them. The CDR3 covers 14 residues. In DNA, the CDR3 is TGTGCCAGCACCTGGACGGGGGGTACTTCACCCCTCCACTTT. Amino acids: CASTWTGGTSPLHF.

The V gene is TRBV29-1, the J gene TRBJ2-7, with 8 bases lining up with TRBD1. Germline CDR1 is SQVTM and CDR2 is ANQGSEA. This CDR3 region has 15 residues. The junction had 9 bases not matched to a gene; V was cut back by 3 bases and J by 2 bases. DNA for the CDR3: TGCAGCGTTGATTCGGGCAGGGGGCCAACCTACGAGCAGTACTTC. Translated: CSVDSGRGPTYEQYF.

The V call is TRBV5-1, the J call TRBJ2-5; no firm D call. This CDR3 is 16 amino acids long. Germline-derived CDR1 and CDR2 are SGHRS and YFSETQ. V was pared by 4 bases and J by 3 bases, with 19 bases between. The CDR3 reads CASSQKPRQVEETQYF. DNA for the CDR3: TGCGCCAGCAGCCAGAAACCCCGTCAGGTGGAAGAGACCCAGTACTTC.

The chain carries TRBV4-2 and TRBJ1-1; D call uncertain. This CDR3 spans 15 amino acids. The V gene lost 0 bases and the J gene lost 5 bases, with 13 bases spanning the gap. CDR1 is LGHNA, CDR2 YNFKEQ, per germline. Here the CDR3 DNA reads TGTGCCAGCAGCCAAGATGGGAGGGTGGGGACTGAAGCTTTCTTT. This codes for CASSQDGRVGTEAFF.

This clone occurred many times. The chain combines TRBV4-1 with TRBJ2-3; D unclear. With 2 bases removed from V and 5 bases from J, the gap between germline ends came to 11 bases. This CDR3 region has 14 residues. The germline V gene has CDR1 MGHRA and CDR2 YSYEKL. CDR3 DNA: TGCGCCAGCAGCCAAACCATCGCGGTAGATACGCAGTATTTT. Its protein product is CASSQTIAVDTQYF.

This rearrangement joins TRBV3-1 (or the pseudogene TRBV3-2) to TRBJ2-7; maybe TRBD2 (6 bases). The CDR3 spans 15 residues. Germline V gene data show CDR1 as LGHDT and CDR2 as YNNKEL (reference sequence). V lost 4 bases and J lost 7, with 20 bases in between. The CDR3 loop reads CASSPYNRMAGEQYF. CDR3 nucleotides: TGTGCCAGCAGCCCCTATAACAGGATGGCGGGGGAGCAGTACTTC.

The CDR3 protein is CASSPGTRKNIQYF. The CDR3 bases are TGTGCCAGCAGCCCCGGGACACGAAAAAACATTCAGTACTTC. The rearrangement joins TRBV6-6 to TRBJ2-4, with D maybe TRBD1 (6 bases). The CDR3 covers 14 residues. The V end lost 6 bases, the J end lost 4 bases, and 13 bases lay between the germline ends. From germline, CDR1 is MNHNY and CDR2 SVGAGI (reference sequence).

The V gene is TRBV18, the J gene TRBJ1-4; 7 nucleotides match TRBD1. J was trimmed by 7 bases and V by 2 bases; bases with no gene match: 7. CDR3 size: 15 residues. Germline-derived CDR1 and CDR2 are KGHSH and LQKENI. CDR3 in amino acids: CASSPTINRGEKLFF. The CDR3 bases are TGTGCCAGCTCACCAACTATTAACAGGGGTGAAAAACTGTTTTTT.

The table lists this clone with a count of one. The V call is TRBV7-2, the J call TRBJ2-5; no reliable D call. Germline values: CDR1 SGHTA, CDR2 FQGNSA. The CDR3 has 12 residues. The V and J ends lost 2 bases and 5 bases respectively, with 6 bases between them. CDR3: CASSLFRETQYF. The CDR3 DNA reads as TGTGCCAGCAGCTTATTTCGGGAGACCCAGTACTTC.

The rearrangement links TRBV19 to TRBJ2-5, with 9 positions matching TRBD2. The J segment lost 0 bases and the V segment lost 5 bases, leaving 13 bases of the junction unmatched. The CDR3 has 18 residues. Per the germline V gene, CDR1 is LNHDA and CDR2 is SQIVND (reference sequence). The CDR3 here is CASSSIAGALEDQETQYF. DNA for the CDR3: TGTGCCAGTAGTTCCATAGCGGGGGCCCTAGAGGACCAAGAGACCCAGTACTTC.

V usage is TRBV4-1 and J usage is TRBJ2-1; TRBD2 matches 12 bases. The germline V gene encodes CDR1 MGHRA and CDR2 YSYEKL. This CDR3 contains 15 residues. V lost 3 bases, J lost 7 bases, and 4 bases stayed unmatched. The CDR3 coding sequence is TGCGCCAGCAGCCAGACTAGCGGGGGAGCAAATGAGCAGTTCTTC. This encodes CASSQTSGGANEQFF.

The gene calls are TRBV7-2 and TRBJ2-1, with D perhaps matching TRBD1 (6 bases). The ends were cut back, 5 bases at V and 0 bases at J, with 14 bases in the middle. The CDR3 spans 16 residues. Looked up from germline, CDR1 is SGHTA and CDR2 is FQGNSA. The CDR3, as DNA: TGTGCCAGCAGCCCCCAGGGACAAAGCTCCTACAATGAGCAGTTCTTC. The encoded protein is CASSPQGQSSYNEQFF.

CDR3 in amino acids: CASSPGQKKLFF. CDR3 coding DNA: TGTGCCAGCAGCCCAGGGCAGAAAAAACTGTTTTTT. The V gene is TRBV12-3 or TRBV12-4, the J gene TRBJ1-4; tentatively, D is TRBD1 (5 bases). V was pared by 6 bases and J by 9 bases, with 11 bases between. The CDR3 is 12 residues long.

The chain has TRBV5-4 and TRBJ1-6; 8 nucleotides line up with TRBD1. This CDR3 has 14 amino acids. CDR1 and CDR2 (germline): SGHNT, YYREEE (reference sequence). After removal of 4 bases from V and 8 bases from J, the junction contained 5 bases not matched to a gene. The CDR3 DNA reads as TGTGCCAGCAGCAACGGACAGGGAGATTCACCCCTCCACTTT. This encodes CASSNGQGDSPLHF.

V and J are TRBV6-5 and TRBJ2-1; D uncertain. The CDR3 is 14 residues long. Germline V gives CDR1 MNHEY, CDR2 SVGAGI. V lost 2 bases to trimming and J lost 7 bases, with 12 bases between them. DNA for the CDR3: TGTGCCAGCAGTTACCGCCAGGAAAAGAATGAGCAGTTCTTC. This codes for CASSYRQEKNEQFF.

This rearrangement joins TRBV3-1 (or the pseudogene TRBV3-2) to TRBJ1-6, with D tentatively TRBD1 (5 bases). Germline V gene sequence: CDR1 LGHDT, CDR2 YNNKEL (reference sequence). The length of the CDR3 is 14 residues. The V gene lost 5 bases and the J gene lost 8 bases, with 13 bases spanning the gap. CDR3 amino acids: CASSGRATDSPLHF. In nucleotides, the CDR3 is TGTGCCAGCAGCGGCAGGGCCACGGATTCACCCCTCCACTTT.

This chain uses TRBV27 with TRBJ2-3; the D is unclear. Looked up from germline, CDR1 is MNHEY and CDR2 is SMNVEV (reference sequence). V shed 4 bases and J shed 2 bases, with 7 bases lying between them. This CDR3 has 13 amino acids. The CDR3 DNA is TGTGCCAGCAGTTCCCTATACACAGATACGCAGTATTTT. As protein: CASSSLYTDTQYF.

Comment on this clone: One end of the junction is discordant with germline, which a read error may explain. The rearrangement uses TRBV28 and TRBJ1-2, with no clear D. The CDR3 spans 15 residues. Germline CDR1 and CDR2: MDHEN and SYDVKM. In nucleotides, the CDR3 is TGTGCCATCAGTGGTGTGCAGGCCTCTAACTATGGCTACACCTTC. Translated, it gives CAISGVQASNYGYTF.

This chain joins TRBV7-9 and TRBJ2-3; 9 bases line up with TRBD2. V lost 3 bases, J lost 6 bases, and 10 bases stayed unmatched. The CDR3 sequence is 16 residues long. CDR1 is SEHNR and CDR2 is FQNEAQ in the germline V gene (reference sequence). As DNA, the CDR3 is TGTGCCAGCAGCTTCCTAGCGGGGACCTTTTCGGATACGCAGTATTTT. Residues: CASSFLAGTFSDTQYF.

The V gene is TRBV6-2 or TRBV6-3, the J gene TRBJ2-2, with D possibly matching TRBD2 (6 bases). CDR1 and CDR2 from the germline V gene are MNHEY and SVGEGT. V gave up 0 bases and J gave up 0 bases, with 17 bases separating them. The CDR3 covers 19 residues. This chain's CDR3 is CASSYSYWAGSTNTGELFF. As DNA, the CDR3 is TGTGCCAGCAGTTACTCGTATTGGGCCGGGAGCACGAACACCGGGGAGCTGTTTTTT.

The chain links TRBV7-3 to TRBJ2-1, with D tentatively TRBD1 (6 bases). This CDR3 is 16 amino acids long. Germline V CDR1 and CDR2: SGHTA, FQGTGA. V lost 2 bases, J lost 8 bases, and 19 bases lay in between. The CDR3 sequence: CASSLQGSALSHEQFF. CDR3 nucleotides: TGTGCCAGCAGCTTACAGGGGTCGGCCCTGTCTCATGAGCAGTTCTTC.

The chain uses TRBV7-2 and TRBJ2-1, with 11 bases identical to TRBD2. The CDR3 is 18 amino acids. Looked up from germline, CDR1 is SGHTA and CDR2 is FQGNSA. V was clipped by 5 bases and J by 4 bases; unmatched bases: 13. The CDR3, as DNA: TGTGCCAGCAGCCCCGGGTTTTTTAGCGGGGGGGGATACAATGAGCAGTTCTTC. Protein: CASSPGFFSGGGYNEQFF.